The 4 T cell receptor beta chains reported below all come from one sample, sequenced in a study of blood T cells in healthy people across ages. Using a J-beta primer mix together with a sample-barcoded 5' primer, a second PCR was run for about 6 to 11 cycles. MiXCR, run by TCRdb on the 5' RACE reads, gives a single entry per CDR3 protein. Of under 700,000 distinct CDR3 sequences listed, 24% are singletons. These data also featured in a second study, about T cells of mothers and their children.

The specimen was blood. These receptor sequences come from a boy between 10 and 17 years old in good health.

The gene calls are TRBV5-1 and TRBJ1-6, with 9 positions matching TRBD1. Germline values: CDR1 SGHRS, CDR2 YFSETQ. This CDR3 has 16 amino acids. Germline trimming cut 4 bases from V and 8 bases from J; bases unmatched to any gene: 10. The CDR3, as DNA: TGCGCCAGCAGCCTTACGACAGGGGGGTTTGATTCACCCCTCCACTTT. Translation: CASSLTTGGFDSPLHF. The full variable domain, completed using reference TRBV5-1 and TRBJ1-6, is KAGVTQTPRYLIKTRGQQVTLSCSPISGHRSVSWYQQTPGQGLQFLFEYFSETQRNKGNFPGRFSGRQFSNSRSEMNVSTLELGDSALYLCASSLTTGGFDSPLHFGNGTRLTVT.

This chain connects TRBV27 to TRBJ2-5; 16 bases agree with TRBD2. The assigned J gene may be wrong: the sequence end matches TRBJ2-1 better. The CDR3 extends over 15 amino acids. Germline V lookup: CDR1 MNHEY, CDR2 SMNVEV (reference sequence). The CDR3 loop reads CASSGGTSGRGEQFF. As DNA, the CDR3 is TGTGCCAGCAGTGGGGGGACTAGCGGGAGGGGTGAGCAGTTCTTC.

This clonotype was found many times. The CDR3 region is CASSRGDEQYF. In DNA, the CDR3 is TGTGCCAGCAGTCGGGGAGACGAGCAGTACTTC. The V gene is TRBV25-1, the J gene TRBJ2-5; tentatively, D is TRBD2 (5 bases). The last part of the DNA fits TRBJ2-7 better; the J call may be wrong. Germline V gene sequence: CDR1 MGHDK, CDR2 SYGVNS. This CDR3 region has 11 residues.

This clonotype occurred a few times. This rearrangement joins TRBV29-1 to TRBJ2-3, with D unresolved. The germline V and J ends were trimmed by 5 bases and 6 bases, with 6 bases remaining between them. The CDR3 spans 10 residues. CDR1 SQVTM and CDR2 ANQGSEA come from the germline V gene. The CDR3 spells CSVLADTQYF. The CDR3 nucleotides read TGCAGCGTTCTTGCGGATACGCAGTATTTT.